The rows below give T cell receptor beta chains drawn from one sample of a study of T-cell memory formation after mild COVID-19. TCRdb re-derived calls from the 5' RACE reads in MiXCR, one entry per CDR3 protein. The repertoire consists of about 290,000 distinct CDR3 sequences, with roughly 18% occurring once and the leading ten covering 23%. The sequencing input was PBMCs or a T cell subset sorted from them (not recorded which). The receptor source for this set is a young man who had mild COVID-19 (a few samples of this study predate the infection). Cell type and time point are not known. CDR3s include the opening cysteine and the closing phenylalanine or tryptophan. A D gene is named only where the DNA matches it firmly. Only part of the rows carry a size: once, few, many, or a class if the clone is expanded.

J | size | V | D | DNA | CDR3
TRBJ1-3 | NA | TRBV29-1 | NA | TGCAGCGTAGATCGGTTCGAGGCTGGAAACACCATATATTTT | CSVDRFEAGNTIYF
TRBJ2-1 | few | TRBV5-1 | TRBD2 | TGCGCCAGCAGCTTGCGCCGGGGGGGCCCCTATGAGCAGTTCTTC | CASSLRRGGPYEQFF
TRBJ2-7 | few | TRBV5-1 | TRBD1 | TGCGCCAGCAATCTGGGACAGGGGGCCGAGCAGTACTTC | CASNLGQGAEQYF
TRBJ2-3 | NA | TRBV20-1 | NA | TGCAGTGCGACGAGTCAAATAGCGCACACAGATACGCAGTATTTT | CSATSQIAHTDTQYF
TRBJ1-2 | few | TRBV20-1 | NA | TGCAGTGCGAGAACCAGTGGGAACTATGGCTACACCTTC | CSARTSGNYGYTF
TRBJ2-2 | NA | TRBV11-2 | TRBD2 | TGTGCCAGCAGCCGGGGGGTTAGTCCCACCGGGGAGCTGTTTTTT | CASSRGVSPTGELFF
TRBJ1-2 | many | TRBV19 | NA | TGTGCCAGTAGTATCGAAAGGGTTGGCTACACCTTC | CASSIERVGYTF
TRBJ1-5 | NA | TRBV10-2 | TRBD1 | TGCGCCAGCAGTGAGTCGATGGGACAGCTCGGTCAGCCCCAGCATTTT | CASSESMGQLGQPQHF
TRBJ2-5 | NA | TRBV20-1 | NA | TGCAGTGCTAGTCCGATCGAAAACCAAGAGACCCAGTACTTC | CSASPIENQETQYF
TRBJ1-6 | NA | TRBV7-2 | TRBD1 | TGTGCCAGCAGCTCTGGGACAGGGGGTTCACCCCTCCACTTT | CASSSGTGGSPLHF
TRBJ2-7 | few | TRBV7-2 | NA | TGTGCCAGCAGCTCGAGTACCGGACCATATTACGAGCAGTACTTC | CASSSSTGPYYEQYF
TRBJ2-7 | NA | TRBV29-1 | TRBD1 | TGCAGCGTTGTACAGGGGATCCCCTACGAGCAGTACTTC | CSVVQGIPYEQYF
TRBJ2-4 | NA | TRBV14 | NA | TGTGCCAGCAGCCAGAGGCAGGGAGGGGGATCCAAAAACATTCAGTACTTC | CASSQRQGGGSKNIQYF
TRBJ1-2 | few | TRBV4-3 | NA | TGCGCCAGCAGCCAAGACCTCGGGACATCGAAGGGCTACACCTTC | CASSQDLGTSKGYTF